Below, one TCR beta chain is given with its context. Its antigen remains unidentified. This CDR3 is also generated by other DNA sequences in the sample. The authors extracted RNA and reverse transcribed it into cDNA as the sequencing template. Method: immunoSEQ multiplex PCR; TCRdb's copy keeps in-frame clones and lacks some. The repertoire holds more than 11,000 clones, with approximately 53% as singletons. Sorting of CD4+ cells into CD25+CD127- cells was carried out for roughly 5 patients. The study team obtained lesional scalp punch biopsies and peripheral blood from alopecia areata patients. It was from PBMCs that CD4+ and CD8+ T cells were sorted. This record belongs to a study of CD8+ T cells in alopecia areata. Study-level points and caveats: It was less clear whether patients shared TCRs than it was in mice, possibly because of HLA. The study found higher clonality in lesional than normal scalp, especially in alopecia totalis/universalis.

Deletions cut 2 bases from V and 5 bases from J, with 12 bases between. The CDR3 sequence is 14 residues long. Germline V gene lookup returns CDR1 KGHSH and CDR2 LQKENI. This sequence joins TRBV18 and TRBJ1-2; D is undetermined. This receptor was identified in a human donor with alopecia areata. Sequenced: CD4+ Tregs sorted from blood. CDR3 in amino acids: CASSPDKQIYGYTF. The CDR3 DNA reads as TGTGCCAGCTCACCAGATAAACAGATTTATGGCTACACCTTC.